This T cell receptor (beta chain) is drawn from a study of cytomegalovirus exposure and HLA in healthy donors. General study findings and limits: Later genetic work tied a missense DCLRE1C variant to beta-chain V and J trimming. In presence/absence analyses, roughly uniform sequencing depth across donors was assumed. Using the classifier, cytomegalovirus status was reportedly diagnosed with high specificity and sensitivity.

Notes on this clone: What it recognizes is unknown.

The V and J ends lost 2 bases and 5 bases respectively, with 12 bases between them. The CDR3 runs 14 residues. It was with 60 Vbeta and 13 Jbeta primers that the PCR ran. Using immunoSEQ multiplex PCR, the repertoire was profiled, and TCRdb retains in-frame clones only, with some absent. The sample includes around 130,000 clones, approximately 80% seen only once; the top ten take 5.9%. What was sequenced was PBMCs. This rearrangement joins TRBV23-1 to TRBJ1-2; D remains ambiguous. TRBV23-1 qualifies as an ORF whose function is uncertain. The TCR originated in a woman in her thirties or forties in good health and CMV-seropositive. The CDR3 sequence: CASSQLGMGYGYTF. In nucleotides, the CDR3 is TGCGCCAGCAGTCAACTCGGGATGGGGTATGGCTACACCTTC.